Detailed here is one T cell receptor (beta chain). This sample was included in a study of T-cell memory formation after mild COVID-19. TCRdb called the 5' RACE reads again in MiXCR, with one record for every CDR3 protein. This repertoire shows hundreds of thousands of distinct CDR3 sequences, around a fifth found once; its top ten account for over 20%. Germline V gives CDR1 SGHRS, CDR2 YFSETQ. The CDR3 extends over 16 amino acids. V trimming: 0 bases; J trimming: 5 bases; junction bases outside the gene matches: 9. The clonotype was recovered from a man aged 18 to 30 who had mild COVID-19 (a few samples of this study predate the infection). Cell type and time point are not known. This chain joins TRBV5-1 and TRBJ1-1; 8 positions match TRBD1. The specimen sequenced was PBMCs or a T cell subset sorted from them (not recorded which). CDR3 amino acids: CASSLDPGGGGTEAFF. The CDR3 DNA reads as TGCGCCAGCAGCTTGGACCCAGGGGGCGGTGGGACTGAAGCTTTCTTT.